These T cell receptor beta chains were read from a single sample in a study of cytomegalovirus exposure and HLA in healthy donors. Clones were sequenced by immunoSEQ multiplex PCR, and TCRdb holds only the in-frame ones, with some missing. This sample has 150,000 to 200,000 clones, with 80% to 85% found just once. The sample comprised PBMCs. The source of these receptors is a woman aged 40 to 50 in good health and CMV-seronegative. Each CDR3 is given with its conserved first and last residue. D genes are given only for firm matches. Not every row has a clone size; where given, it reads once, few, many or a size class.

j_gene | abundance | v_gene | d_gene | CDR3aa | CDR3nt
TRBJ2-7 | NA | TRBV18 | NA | CASSPSRGIYEQYF | TGTGCCAGCTCACCATCCAGGGGAATTTACGAGCAGTACTTC
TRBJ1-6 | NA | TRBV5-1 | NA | CASSRAPGRNSPLHF | TGCGCCAGCAGCCGGGCGCCAGGGCGAAATTCACCCCTCCACTTT
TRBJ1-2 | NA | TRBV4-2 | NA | CASSQAGGNSGYTF | TGTGCCAGCAGCCAAGCGGGGGGGAACAGTGGCTACACCTTC
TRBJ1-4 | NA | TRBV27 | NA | CASSSRGLNEKLFF | TGTGCCAGCAGTTCTAGGGGATTGAATGAAAAACTGTTTTTT
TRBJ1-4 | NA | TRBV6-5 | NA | CASSSAMEEKLFF | TGTGCCAGCAGTTCCGCGATGGAGGAAAAACTGTTTTTT
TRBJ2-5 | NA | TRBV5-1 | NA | CASSFQGQETQYF | TGCGCCAGCAGCTTTCAGGGGCAAGAGACCCAGTACTTC
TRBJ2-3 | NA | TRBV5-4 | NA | CASSPGEGAGTDTQYF | TGTGCCAGCAGCCCCGGCGAGGGGGCGGGGACAGATACGCAGTATTTT
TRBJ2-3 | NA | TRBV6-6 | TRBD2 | CASSRAGLAGGEQYF | TGTGCCAGCAGTCGCGCGGGACTAGCCGGAGGGGAGCAGTATTTT
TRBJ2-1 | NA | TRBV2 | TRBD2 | CASSEFAGVSNEQFF | TGTGCCAGCAGTGAATTCGCGGGAGTTAGCAATGAGCAGTTCTTC
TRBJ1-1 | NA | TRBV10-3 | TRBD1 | CAITGTAEQTEAFF | TGTGCCATCACCGGGACAGCCGAACAGACTGAAGCTTTCTTT
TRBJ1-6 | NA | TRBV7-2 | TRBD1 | CASSLGQISPLHF | TGTGCCAGCAGCTTGGGACAGATATCACCCCTCCACTTT
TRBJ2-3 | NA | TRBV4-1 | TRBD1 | CASSRPPGQRTDTQYF | TGCGCCAGCAGCCGACCGCCGGGACAGCGCACAGATACGCAGTATTTT
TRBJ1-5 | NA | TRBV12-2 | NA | CASRPDRVCQPQHF | TGTGCAAGTCGCCCAGACAGGGTCTGCCAGCCCCAGCATTTT
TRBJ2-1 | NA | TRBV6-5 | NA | CASSFTSSYNEQFF | TGTGCCAGCAGTTTTACGAGCTCCTACAATGAGCAGTTCTTC
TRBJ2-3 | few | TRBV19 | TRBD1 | CASSIRWGTGATGTDTQYF | TGTGCCAGTAGTATAAGATGGGGAACAGGGGCGACGGGCACAGATACGCAGTATTTT
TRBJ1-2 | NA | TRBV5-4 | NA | CASSYDRSYGYTF | TGTGCCAGCAGCTACGACAGGAGCTATGGCTACACCTTC
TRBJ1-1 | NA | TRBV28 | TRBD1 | CASSSTGTENTEAFF | TGTGCCAGCAGTTCGACCGGGACAGAGAACACTGAAGCTTTCTTT
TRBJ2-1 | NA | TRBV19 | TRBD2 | CASSMGPGLAYNEQFF | TGTGCCAGTAGTATGGGACCGGGACTAGCCTACAATGAGCAGTTCTTC
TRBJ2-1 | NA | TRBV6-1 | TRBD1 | CASRTSGQGFF | TGTGCCAGCAGGACCTCGGGACAGGGGTTCTTC
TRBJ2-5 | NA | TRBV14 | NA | CASSQEQGWETQYF | TGTGCCAGCAGCCAAGAGCAGGGTTGGGAGACCCAGTACTTC
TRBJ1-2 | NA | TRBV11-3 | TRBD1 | CASSLDAGGYYGYTF | TGTGCCAGCAGCTTAGATGCAGGGGGCTACTATGGCTACACCTTC
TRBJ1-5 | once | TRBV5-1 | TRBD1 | CASSWTGWGQPQHF | TGCGCCAGCAGCTGGACAGGGTGGGGTCAGCCCCAGCATTTT
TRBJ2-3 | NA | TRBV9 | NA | CASSGRGDTQYF | TGTGCCAGCAGCGGTAGAGGAGATACGCAGTATTTT
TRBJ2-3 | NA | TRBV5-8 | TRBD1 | CASSTRTGSSTDTQYF | TGTGCCAGCAGCACCCGGACAGGGTCTAGCACAGATACGCAGTATTTT
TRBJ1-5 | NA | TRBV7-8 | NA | CASSLGLHQPQHF | TGTGCCAGCAGCTTAGGTCTCCATCAGCCCCAGCATTTT
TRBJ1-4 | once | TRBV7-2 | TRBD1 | CASSLRGTDEKLFF | TGTGCCAGCAGCTTAAGGGGGACAGATGAAAAACTGTTTTTT
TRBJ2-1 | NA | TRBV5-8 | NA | CASSQFNEQFF | TGTGCCAGCAGCCAGTTCAATGAGCAGTTCTTC
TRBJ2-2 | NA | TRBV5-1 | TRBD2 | CASRPGTSGNTGELFF | TGCGCCAGCAGACCCGGGACTAGCGGGAACACCGGGGAGCTGTTTTTT
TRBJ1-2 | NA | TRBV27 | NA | CASSPRPGGVEYGYTF | TGTGCCAGCAGTCCACGACCGGGGGGGGTCGAGTATGGCTACACCTTC
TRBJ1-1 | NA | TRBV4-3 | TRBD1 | CASSILRGRGTEAFF | TGCGCCAGCAGCATACTCAGGGGGCGCGGAACTGAAGCTTTCTTT
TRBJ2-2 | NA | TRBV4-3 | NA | CASSQEFTAPGELFF | TGCGCCAGCAGCCAAGAATTCACAGCTCCCGGGGAGCTGTTTTTT
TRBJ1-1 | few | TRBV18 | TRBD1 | CASSPRDRGLQGNTEAFF | TGTGCCAGCTCACCACGTGACAGGGGGCTGCAGGGGAACACTGAAGCTTTCTTT
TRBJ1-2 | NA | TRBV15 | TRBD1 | CATSRGGGQGGYGYTF | TGTGCCACCAGCAGAGGGGGGGGACAGGGGGGCTATGGCTACACCTTC
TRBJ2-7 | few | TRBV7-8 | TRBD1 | CASSVGQGPSYEQYF | TGTGCCAGCAGCGTGGGACAGGGGCCATCCTACGAGCAGTACTTC
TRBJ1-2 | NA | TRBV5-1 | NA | CASQMNTGFDYGYTF | TGCGCCAGCCAGATGAATACAGGGTTTGACTATGGCTACACCTTC
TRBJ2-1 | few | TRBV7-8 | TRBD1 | CASSSAGTALSYNEQFF | TGTGCCAGCAGCTCCGCCGGGACAGCTCTCTCCTACAATGAGCAGTTCTTC
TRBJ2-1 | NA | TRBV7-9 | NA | CASSLAGANEQFF | TGTGCCAGCAGCTTAGCGGGGGCGAATGAGCAGTTCTTC
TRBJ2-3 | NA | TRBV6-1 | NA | CASSENSRADTQYF | TGTGCCAGCAGTGAAAACAGTCGCGCAGATACGCAGTATTTT
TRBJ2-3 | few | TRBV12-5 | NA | CASGSHTDTQYF | TGTGCTAGTGGTTCCCACACAGATACGCAGTATTTT
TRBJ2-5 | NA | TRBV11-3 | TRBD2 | CASSPSGRETQYF | TGTGCCAGCAGCCCTAGCGGGAGAGAGACCCAGTACTTC